This T cell receptor beta chain was recovered during a study of human T cells and chemical hapten exposure. Time point described: pre-sensitization, week 0. Treatment reported: therapeutic diphenylcyclopropenone sensitization with weekly scalp DPC. Researchers sampled blood before each patch test went on. For the library, individual cDNA molecules each received unique molecular identifiers. TCRdb re-called the RACE reads through MiXCR, storing one row per CDR3 protein. The sample holds tens of thousands of distinct CDR3 sequences, nearly 10% seen once. V dropped 1 base and J dropped 6 bases, with 15 bases sitting between them. The CDR3 consists of 15 residues. From germline, CDR1 is LGHDT and CDR2 YNNKEL (reference sequence).

Sequencing was performed on whole blood, taken in connection with sensitization to the hapten diphenylcyclopropenone (DPC). The TCR was taken from a woman aged 40 to 50 with alopecia areata. Some clones in this sample may be carry-over from other donors' samples. The rearrangement uses TRBV3-1 and TRBJ1-2; D is unresolved. The CDR3 DNA follows: TGTGCCAGCAGCCAAGGGCGCGGGGTTCCTAATGGCTACACCTTC. It yields the protein CASSQGRGVPNGYTF.